Sequencing of this T cell receptor (beta chain) was carried out in a study of graft-versus-host responses after intestinal transplantation. Background on the study: Following induction with anti-thymocyte globulin, all recipients were given tacrolimus and steroids for around three years. Findings of the study overall: Circulating GvH clone levels at their peak were associated with HvG declines (early post-transplant). Present in recipient marrow, GvH clones included some that appeared first in ileum or blood.

Germline CDR1 SGHRS, CDR2 YFSETQ. V lost 0 bases to trimming and J lost 4 bases; unmatched junction nucleotides: 5. This CDR3 has 16 residues. Regarding this clone: Its antigen is unknown.

Sequencing used immunoSEQ multiplex PCR; TCRdb keeps in-frame clones, though not all of them. The table has 9,500 to 10,000 clones, 90% to 95% seen once. The J gene is TRBJ2-1, the V gene TRBV5-1; 9 bases line up with TRBD2. The specimen was PBMCs, collected 8 days after intestinal transplant. The clonotype comes from a human patient who received an intestinal transplant, so some T cells may come from the graft donor. CDR3: CASSLGLAETYNEQFF. CDR3 DNA sequence: TGCGCCAGCAGCTTGGGACTAGCGGAGACGTACAATGAGCAGTTCTTC.